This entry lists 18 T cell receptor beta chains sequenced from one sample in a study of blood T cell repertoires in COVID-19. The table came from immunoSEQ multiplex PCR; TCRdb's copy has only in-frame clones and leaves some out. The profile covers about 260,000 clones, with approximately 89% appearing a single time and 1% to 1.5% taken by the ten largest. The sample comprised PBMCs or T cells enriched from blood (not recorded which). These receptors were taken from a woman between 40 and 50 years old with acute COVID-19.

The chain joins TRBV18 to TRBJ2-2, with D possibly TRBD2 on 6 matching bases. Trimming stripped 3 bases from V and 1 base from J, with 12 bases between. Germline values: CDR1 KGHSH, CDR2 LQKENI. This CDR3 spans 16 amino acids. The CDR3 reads CASSPDGSLNTGELFF. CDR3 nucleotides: TGTGCCAGCTCACCGGACGGGAGTCTGAACACCGGGGAGCTGTTTTTT.

CDR3 sequence reads: CASSPRGGSSYNEQFF. The CDR3 nucleotides read TGTGCCAGCAGCCCGCGCGGCGGGAGCTCCTACAATGAGCAGTTCTTC. The chain recombines TRBV4-2 with TRBJ2-1, with TRBD2 matching 7 bases. Trimming took 4 bases from V and 0 from J; bases not matched to a gene: 6. Germline assignment: CDR1 LGHNA and CDR2 YNFKEQ. The CDR3 spans 16 residues.

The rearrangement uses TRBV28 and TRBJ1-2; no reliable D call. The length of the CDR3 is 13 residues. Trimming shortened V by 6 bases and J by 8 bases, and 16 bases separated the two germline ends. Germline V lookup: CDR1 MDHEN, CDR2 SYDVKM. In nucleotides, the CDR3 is TGTGCCAGCAGCCCCGGGGAGGGAGACGGCTACACCTTC. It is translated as CASSPGEGDGYTF.

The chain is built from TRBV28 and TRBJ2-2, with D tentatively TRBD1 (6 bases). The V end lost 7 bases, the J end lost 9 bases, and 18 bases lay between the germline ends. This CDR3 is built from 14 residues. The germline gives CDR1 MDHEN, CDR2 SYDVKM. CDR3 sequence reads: CASTRDMAGRELFF. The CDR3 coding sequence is TGTGCCAGCACCCGGGACATGGCCGGGAGGGAGCTGTTTTTT.

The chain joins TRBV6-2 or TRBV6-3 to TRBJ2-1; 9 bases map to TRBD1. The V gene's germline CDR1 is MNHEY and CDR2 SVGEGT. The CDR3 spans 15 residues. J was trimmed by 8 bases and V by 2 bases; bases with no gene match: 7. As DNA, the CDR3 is TGTGCCAGCAGTTACGACGACAGGGGGTTAGATGAGCAGTTCTTC. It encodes CASSYDDRGLDEQFF.

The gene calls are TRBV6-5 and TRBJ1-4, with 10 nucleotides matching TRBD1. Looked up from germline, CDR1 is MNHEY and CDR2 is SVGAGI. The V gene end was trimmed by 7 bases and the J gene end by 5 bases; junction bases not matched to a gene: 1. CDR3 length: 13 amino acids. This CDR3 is CASKTGGNEKLFF. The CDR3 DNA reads TGTGCCAGCAAGACAGGGGGCAATGAAAAACTGTTTTTT.

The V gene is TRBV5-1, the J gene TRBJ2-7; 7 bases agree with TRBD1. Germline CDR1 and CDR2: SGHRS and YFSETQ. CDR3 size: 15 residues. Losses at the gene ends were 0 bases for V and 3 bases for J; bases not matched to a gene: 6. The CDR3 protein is CASSLGIRDSYEQYF. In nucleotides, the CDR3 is TGCGCCAGCAGCTTGGGGATTCGGGACAGCTACGAGCAGTACTTC.

CDR3 DNA sequence: TGCGCCAGCAGCCGCGAACCGGGACAGGGATACTCACCCCTCCACTTT. As protein: CASSREPGQGYSPLHF. The chain employs TRBV4-1 and TRBJ1-6; 9 bases are shared with TRBD1. From germline, CDR1 is MGHRA and CDR2 YSYEKL. V lost 4 bases to trimming and J lost 10 bases; unmatched junction nucleotides: 11. This CDR3 contains 16 residues.

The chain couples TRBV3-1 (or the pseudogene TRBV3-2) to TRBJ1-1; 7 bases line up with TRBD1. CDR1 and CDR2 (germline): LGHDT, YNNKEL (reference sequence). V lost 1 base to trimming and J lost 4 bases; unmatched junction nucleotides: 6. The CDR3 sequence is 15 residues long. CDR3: CASSQGQRGLTEAFF. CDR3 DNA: TGTGCCAGCAGCCAAGGTCAAAGGGGGCTCACTGAAGCTTTCTTT.

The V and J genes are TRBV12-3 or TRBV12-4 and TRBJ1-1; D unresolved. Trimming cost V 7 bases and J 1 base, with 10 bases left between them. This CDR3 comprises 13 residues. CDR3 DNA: TGTGCCAGCATATCCCCCTGGAACACTGAAGCTTTCTTT. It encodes CASISPWNTEAFF.

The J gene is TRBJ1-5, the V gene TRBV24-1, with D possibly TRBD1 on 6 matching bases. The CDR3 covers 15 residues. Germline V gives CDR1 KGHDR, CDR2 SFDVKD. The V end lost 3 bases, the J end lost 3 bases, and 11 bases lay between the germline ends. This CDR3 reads CATSDAQGYNQPQHF. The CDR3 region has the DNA TGTGCCACCAGTGATGCTCAGGGGTACAATCAGCCCCAGCATTTT.

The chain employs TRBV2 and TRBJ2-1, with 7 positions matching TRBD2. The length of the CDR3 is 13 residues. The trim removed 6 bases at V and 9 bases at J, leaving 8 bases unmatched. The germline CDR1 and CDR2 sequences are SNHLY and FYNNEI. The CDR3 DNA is TGTGCCAGCAGCCTCGGGGCGGGAGTTGAGCAGTTCTTC. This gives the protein CASSLGAGVEQFF.

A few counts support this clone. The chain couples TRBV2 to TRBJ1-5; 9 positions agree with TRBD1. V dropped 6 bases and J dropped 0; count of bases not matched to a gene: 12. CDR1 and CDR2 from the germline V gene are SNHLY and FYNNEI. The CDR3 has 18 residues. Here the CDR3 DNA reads TGTGCCAGCAGGGGTCCCCGGGACAGGGCACTTAGCAATCAGCCCCAGCATTTT. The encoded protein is CASRGPRDRALSNQPQHF.

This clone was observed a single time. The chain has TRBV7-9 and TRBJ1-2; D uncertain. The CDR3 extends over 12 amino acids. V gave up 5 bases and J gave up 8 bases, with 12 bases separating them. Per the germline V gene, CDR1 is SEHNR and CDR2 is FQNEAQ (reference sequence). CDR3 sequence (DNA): TGTGCCAGCAGCATCGACTTTAACGGCTACACCTTC. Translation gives CASSIDFNGYTF.

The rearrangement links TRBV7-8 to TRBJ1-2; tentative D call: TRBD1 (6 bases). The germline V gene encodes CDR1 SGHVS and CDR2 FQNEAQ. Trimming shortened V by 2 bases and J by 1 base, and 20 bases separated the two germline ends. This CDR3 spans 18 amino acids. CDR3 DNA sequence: TGTGCCAGCAGCTTAACGTCCGGGACATCGTCTTTTAACTATGGCTACACCTTC. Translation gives CASSLTSGTSSFNYGYTF.

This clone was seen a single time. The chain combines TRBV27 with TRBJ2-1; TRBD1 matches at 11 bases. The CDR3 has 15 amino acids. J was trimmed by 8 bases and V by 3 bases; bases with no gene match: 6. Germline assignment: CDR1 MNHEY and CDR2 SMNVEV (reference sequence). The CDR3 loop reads CASSFGTGGLDEQFF. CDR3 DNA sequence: TGTGCCAGCAGTTTCGGGACAGGGGGTCTCGATGAGCAGTTCTTC.

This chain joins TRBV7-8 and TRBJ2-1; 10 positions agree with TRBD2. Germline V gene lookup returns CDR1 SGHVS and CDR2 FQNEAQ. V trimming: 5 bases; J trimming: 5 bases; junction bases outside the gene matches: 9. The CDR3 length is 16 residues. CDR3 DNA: TGTGCCAGCAGCCTACCAGCGGGAGGGGATAACAATGAGCAGTTCTTC. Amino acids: CASSLPAGGDNNEQFF.

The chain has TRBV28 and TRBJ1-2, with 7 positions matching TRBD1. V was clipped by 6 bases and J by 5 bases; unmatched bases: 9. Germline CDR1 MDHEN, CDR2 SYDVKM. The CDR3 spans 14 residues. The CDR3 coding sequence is TGTGCCAGCAGGAGACAGGGTAGAGGATATGGCTACACCTTC. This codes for CASRRQGRGYGYTF.